This passage covers 18 T cell receptor beta chains from one sample sequenced in a study of T-cell reconstitution after alpha-beta-depleted transplantation in children. Preparing the TCRbeta library involved the use of unique molecular identifiers. TCRdb used MiXCR to reprocess the PCR reads, holding one entry per CDR3 protein. Of around 960,000 distinct CDR3 sequences listed, 25% to 30% are singletons. This specimen consisted of PBMCs, mostly from graft donor cells, obtained 360 days after TCRalphabeta/CD19-depleted stem cell transplant. The receptors stem from a boy under three years old who had a stem cell transplant for SCID, so the T cells may come from the graft donor.

The chain carries TRBV6-1 and TRBJ2-1; D is unclear. The CDR3 is made up of 14 amino acids. Trimming took off 0 bases at V and 6 bases at J, with 9 bases between the two ends. In germline, CDR1 is MNHNS, CDR2 SASEGT. The CDR3 DNA reads as TGTGCCAGCAGTGAAGCGGCGACGGCCAATGAGCAGTTCTTC. Its protein product is CASSEAATANEQFF.

This chain connects TRBV20-1 to TRBJ2-5; D remains ambiguous. The ends were cut back, 1 base at V and 5 bases at J, with 20 bases in the middle. Per the germline V gene, CDR1 is DFQATT and CDR2 is SNEGSKA (reference sequence). The CDR3 consists of 16 residues. CDR3 nucleotides: TGCAGTGCTAGAGGGGCGTATTACTGGATTGGGGAGACCCAGTACTTC. Amino acids: CSARGAYYWIGETQYF.

This clonotype was recorded a few times. This rearrangement joins TRBV7-4 to TRBJ2-3; the match to TRBD2 covers 12 bases. V lost 4 bases to trimming and J lost 1 base; unmatched junction nucleotides: 3. CDR1 and CDR2 (germline): SGHVT, SQSDAQ. The CDR3 consists of 16 residues. The CDR3 nucleotides are TGTGCCAGCAGCTCTAGCGGGGGGGCGGGCACAGATACGCAGTATTTT. Residues: CASSSSGGAGTDTQYF.

There are a few counts of this clonotype. This chain joins TRBV29-1 and TRBJ2-1, with 8 positions matching TRBD2. Germline V lookup: CDR1 SQVTM, CDR2 ANQGSEA. The CDR3 is made up of 13 amino acids. V dropped 4 bases and J dropped 4; count of bases not matched to a gene: 3. CDR3: CSVVAGQYNEQFF. CDR3 nucleotides: TGCAGCGTTGTAGCGGGGCAGTACAATGAGCAGTTCTTC.

The chain links TRBV6-1 to TRBJ2-7, with D tentatively TRBD1 (6 bases). This CDR3 is built from 13 residues. Germline loops: CDR1 MNHNS, CDR2 SASEGT. Trimming left V 4 bases short and J 2 bases short, with 9 bases between. The CDR3 DNA is TGTGCCAGCAGTGGCAGGACAGCCTACGAGCAGTACTTC. Its translation: CASSGRTAYEQYF.

The sample holds a few counts of this clonotype. The genes are TRBV12-3 or TRBV12-4 and TRBJ2-1; 10 bases are a match to TRBD1. Trimming removed 7 bases from V and 4 bases from J; junction bases left unmatched: 7. This CDR3 is built from 15 residues. CDR3 sequence (DNA): TGTGCCAGCACCTCCGGGACAGGGGTATACAATGAGCAGTTCTTC. It is translated as CASTSGTGVYNEQFF.

The rearrangement uses TRBV5-5 and TRBJ1-4; D gene ambiguous. Trimming shortened V by 6 bases and J by 7 bases, and 16 bases separated the two germline ends. Germline V gene data show CDR1 as SGHKS and CDR2 as YYEKEE (reference sequence). CDR3 length: 14 residues. CDR3 in amino acids: CASNAGGVLEKLFF. The CDR3 DNA sequence: TGTGCCAGCAATGCCGGTGGAGTGCTTGAAAAACTGTTTTTT.

This chain connects TRBV27 to TRBJ2-7; D is undetermined. Germline V gene sequence: CDR1 MNHEY, CDR2 SMNVEV (reference sequence). V lost 3 bases, J lost 1 base, and 7 bases lay in between. The CDR3 totals 13 residues. The CDR3 spells CASSFHGSYEQYF. Written as DNA, the CDR3 is TGTGCCAGCAGTTTCCATGGATCCTACGAGCAGTACTTC.

The V and J genes are TRBV7-3 and TRBJ2-1, with a tentative D call TRBD1 (7 bases). Germline V gives CDR1 SGHTA, CDR2 FQGTGA. V shed 4 bases and J shed 1 base, with 11 bases lying between them. This CDR3 spans 15 amino acids. DNA for the CDR3: TGTGCCAGCAGCTCCGGGGGACAGTCCTACAATGAGCAGTTCTTC. Amino acid sequence: CASSSGGQSYNEQFF.

The chain combines TRBV5-1 with TRBJ2-7, with 10 nucleotides matching TRBD1. V lost 7 bases to trimming and J lost 6 bases; unmatched junction nucleotides: 13. Germline V lookup: CDR1 SGHRS, CDR2 YFSETQ. The CDR3 consists of 15 residues. As DNA, the CDR3 is TGCGCCAGCGCCCCTTCCGGGACAGGGGCCGTCGAGCAGTACTTC. Encoded protein: CASAPSGTGAVEQYF. Based on the CDR3 plus reference TRBV5-1 and TRBJ2-7, the full variable domain is KAGVTQTPRYLIKTRGQQVTLSCSPISGHRSVSWYQQTPGQGLQFLFEYFSETQRNKGNFPGRFSGRQFSNSRSEMNVSTLELGDSALYLCASAPSGTGAVEQYFGPGTRLTVT.

This clonotype was detected many times. The chain recombines TRBV28 with TRBJ1-6, with no clear D. The CDR3 runs to 13 residues. Trimming took 4 bases from V and 10 from J, leaving 11 bases between them. Germline CDR1 reads MDHEN; CDR2 reads SYDVKM. The CDR3: CASSWQEGSPLHF. CDR3 sequence (DNA): TGTGCCAGCAGTTGGCAGGAGGGCTCACCCCTCCACTTT.

The CDR3 loop is CASSFLTANTGELFF. DNA of the CDR3: TGTGCCAGCAGCTTTTTAACCGCGAACACCGGGGAGCTGTTTTTT. The chain recombines TRBV5-6 with TRBJ2-2; unclear D gene. This CDR3 is built from 15 residues. Germline CDR1 reads SGHDT; CDR2 reads YYEEEE. Trimming removed 2 bases at V and 0 bases at J, with 8 bases between.

This clonotype was counted between two and nine times. J is TRBJ2-1 and V is TRBV19; D is unclear. This CDR3 is 18 amino acids long. Per germline, CDR1 LNHDA and CDR2 SQIVND (reference sequence). Deletions cut 3 bases from V and 4 bases from J, with 22 bases between. The CDR3 region is CASSISVSWARIYNEQFF. CDR3 coding DNA: TGTGCCAGTAGTATTTCTGTTTCTTGGGCTAGAATTTACAATGAGCAGTTCTTC.

The chain joins TRBV20-1 to TRBJ1-1; D unclear. This CDR3 region has 11 residues. Germline lookup yields CDR1 DFQATT and CDR2 SNEGSKA (reference sequence). Trimming shortened V by 3 bases and J by 8 bases, and 10 bases separated the two germline ends. This chain's CDR3 is CSARTLTEAFF. CDR3 DNA sequence: TGCAGTGCTAGGACCCTGACGGAAGCTTTCTTT.

The chain employs TRBV3-1 and TRBJ2-1; TRBD1 matches at 7 bases. CDR1 and CDR2 (germline): LGHDT, YNNKEL (reference sequence). J gave up 4 bases and V 5 bases, and 11 bases lay outside the gene matches. The CDR3 length is 16 residues. This CDR3 reads CASSSKPGQIYNEQFF. Written as DNA, the CDR3 is TGTGCCAGCAGCTCGAAGCCGGGACAGATATACAATGAGCAGTTCTTC.

The genes are TRBV30 and TRBJ1-1; D remains ambiguous. Germline CDR1 is GTSNPN and CDR2 is SVGIG (reference sequence). The V gene lost 6 bases and the J gene lost 11 bases, with 13 bases spanning the gap. The CDR3 contains 10 residues. CDR3 DNA sequence: TGTGCCTGTAATGGTGCCGAGGCTTTCTTT. Protein product: CACNGAEAFF.

This clonotype has a handful of counts. The chain uses TRBV7-9 and TRBJ2-5, with D hard to call. In germline, CDR1 is SEHNR, CDR2 FQNEAQ (reference sequence). The CDR3 length is 15 residues. V was clipped by 2 bases and J by 3 bases, with 13 bases between them. Written as DNA, the CDR3 is TGTGCCAGCAGCTTACAGTTTGCCTCCAAAGAGACCCAGTACTTC. It yields the protein CASSLQFASKETQYF.

The chain couples TRBV20-1 to TRBJ2-1, with 13 bases identical to TRBD2. J lost 3 bases, V lost 3 bases, and 5 bases had no gene match. Germline loops: CDR1 DFQATT, CDR2 SNEGSKA (reference sequence). CDR3 length: 16 amino acids. The CDR3 loop is CSARTSGGTFYNEQFF. For the CDR3, the DNA is TGCAGTGCTAGGACTAGCGGGGGGACCTTCTACAATGAGCAGTTCTTC.